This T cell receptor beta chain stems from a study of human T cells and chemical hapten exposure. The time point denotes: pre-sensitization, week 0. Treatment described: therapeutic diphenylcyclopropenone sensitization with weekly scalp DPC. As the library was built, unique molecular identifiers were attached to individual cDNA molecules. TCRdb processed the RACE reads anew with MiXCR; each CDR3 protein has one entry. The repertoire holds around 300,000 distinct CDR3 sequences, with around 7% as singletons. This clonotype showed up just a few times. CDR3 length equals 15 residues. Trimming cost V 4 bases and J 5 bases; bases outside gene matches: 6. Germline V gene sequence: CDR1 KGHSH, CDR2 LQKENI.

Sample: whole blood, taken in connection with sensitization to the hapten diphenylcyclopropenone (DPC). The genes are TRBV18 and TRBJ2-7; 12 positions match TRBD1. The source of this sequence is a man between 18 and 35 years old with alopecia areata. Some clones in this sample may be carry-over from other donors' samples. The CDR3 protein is CASSQTGQGAHEQYF. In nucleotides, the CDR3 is TGTGCCAGCTCACAGACGGGACAGGGGGCCCACGAGCAGTACTTC.